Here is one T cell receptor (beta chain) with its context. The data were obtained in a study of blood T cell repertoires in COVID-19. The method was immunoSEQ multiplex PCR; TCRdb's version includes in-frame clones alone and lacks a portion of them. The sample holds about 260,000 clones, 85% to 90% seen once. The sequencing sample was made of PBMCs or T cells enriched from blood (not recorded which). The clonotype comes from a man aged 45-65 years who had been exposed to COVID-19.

CDR3 region: CSAIDRVGEAFF. CDR3 coding DNA: TGCAGTGCTATTGACAGGGTCGGTGAAGCTTTCTTT. This chain links TRBV20-1 with TRBJ1-1; 7 nucleotides line up with TRBD1. The germline gives CDR1 DFQATT, CDR2 SNEGSKA (reference sequence). This CDR3 contains 12 residues. V was pared by 4 bases and J by 7 bases, with 6 bases of the junction left unmatched.